A selection of T cell receptor beta chains follows, all from one sample in a study of blood T cell repertoires in COVID-19. Some clones are missing from TCRdb's copy, which holds only in-frame ones; the method was immunoSEQ multiplex PCR. The data show around 220,000 clones, with 82% seen just once and about 5.3% held by the top ten. The sample comprised peripheral blood. These receptors were collected from a woman older than 75 with active or convalescent COVID-19. CDR3s include the opening cysteine and the closing phenylalanine or tryptophan. A D gene is named only where the DNA matches it firmly. The size entry is marked missing in some rows and otherwise reads once, few, many or a size class.

V gene	D gene	clone size	J gene	CDR3 protein	CDR3 DNA
TRBV7-7	NA	NA	TRBJ2-1	CASSLRGGNYNEQFF	TGTGCTAGCAGCTTGAGGGGGGGAAACTACAATGAGCAGTTCTTC
TRBV5-1	NA	NA	TRBJ1-2	CASSLGLSTNYGYTF	TGCGCCAGCAGCCTGGGTCTCAGTACCAACTATGGCTACACCTTC
TRBV3-1/TRBV3-2	NA	NA	TRBJ1-1	CASSQDPPGNTEAFF	TGTGCCAGCAGCCAAGATCCCCCAGGGAACACTGAAGCTTTCTTT
TRBV2	TRBD1	NA	TRBJ2-1	CASRGQYNEQFF	TGTGCCAGCAGGGGACAGTACAATGAGCAGTTCTTC
TRBV5-1	TRBD1	NA	TRBJ1-2	CASSLGQGANYGYTF	TGCGCCAGCAGCTTGGGACAGGGGGCAAACTATGGCTACACCTTC
TRBV9	NA	NA	TRBJ2-3	CASSVGGPGLGDTQYF	TGTGCCAGCAGCGTAGGAGGGCCCGGCTTGGGAGATACGCAGTATTTT
TRBV27	TRBD1	NA	TRBJ2-3	CASSRDRSTDTQYF	TGTGCCAGCAGTCGGGACAGAAGCACAGATACGCAGTATTTT
TRBV6-1	TRBD1	NA	TRBJ1-2	CASSEISGQGLSYGYTF	TGTGCCAGCAGTGAAATCAGTGGACAGGGCTTGAGCTATGGCTACACCTTC
TRBV7-2	NA	NA	TRBJ2-1	CASSTIAGTSVAEQFF	TGTGCCAGCAGCACAATAGCCGGGACTTCAGTAGCTGAGCAGTTCTTC
TRBV5-1	TRBD1	NA	TRBJ1-1	CASTDRQGFGAEAFF	TGCGCCAGCACCGATAGACAGGGATTCGGGGCTGAAGCTTTCTTT
TRBV3-1/TRBV3-2	NA	NA	TRBJ2-1	CASSQGQGFYNEQFF	TGTGCCAGCAGCCAAGGCCAGGGATTCTACAATGAGCAGTTCTTC
TRBV19	NA	NA	TRBJ1-6	CASSIEGGSPLHF	TGTGCCAGTAGTATAGAAGGCGGATCACCCCTCCACTTT
TRBV29-1	NA	NA	TRBJ1-1	CSVGRASEAFF	TGCAGCGTTGGCAGGGCATCTGAAGCTTTCTTT
TRBV21-1	NA	few	TRBJ1-4	CASSKDRLVGRAKEKLFF	TGTGCCAGCAGCAAAGATCGGCTCGTGGGCCGCGCCAAGGAAAAACTGTTTTTT
TRBV6-5	TRBD2	NA	TRBJ2-7	CASRRTSGDSYEQYF	TGTGCCAGCAGGAGAACTAGCGGGGACTCCTACGAGCAGTACTTC
TRBV9	TRBD2	NA	TRBJ2-1	CASSQLAGVYNEQFF	TGTGCCAGCAGCCAACTAGCGGGAGTATACAATGAGCAGTTCTTC
TRBV4-1	TRBD2	NA	TRBJ2-3	CASSQVETSGSWADTQYF	TGCGCCAGCAGCCAAGTTGAGACTAGCGGGAGTTGGGCAGATACGCAGTATTTT
TRBV30	TRBD2	NA	TRBJ2-3	CATTSGGTWGTQYF	TGTGCCACGACTAGCGGGGGGACGTGGGGTACGCAGTATTTT
TRBV13	NA	NA	TRBJ2-3	CASKRVDSDTQYF	TGTGCCAGCAAACGCGTGGACTCAGATACGCAGTATTTT
TRBV5-1	NA	NA	TRBJ1-1	CASSLDSRKTEAFF	TGCGCCAGCAGCTTGGACAGTCGTAAGACTGAAGCTTTCTTT
TRBV5-1	TRBD2	NA	TRBJ2-1	CASSFSGATYNEQFF	TGCGCCAGCAGCTTTAGCGGGGCAACTTACAATGAGCAGTTCTTC
TRBV5-1	TRBD1	NA	TRBJ2-3	CASSLGQGLTDTQYF	TGCGCCAGCAGCTTAGGACAGGGTCTGACAGATACGCAGTATTTT
TRBV3-1/TRBV3-2	TRBD1	NA	TRBJ1-2	CASSPWDRGSNGYTF	TGTGCCAGCAGCCCTTGGGACAGGGGAAGTAATGGCTACACCTTC
TRBV7-9	TRBD1	NA	TRBJ2-5	CASSYLFGTAMDQETQYF	TGTGCCAGCAGCTACTTATTTGGGACAGCGATGGATCAAGAGACCCAGTACTTC
TRBV18	NA	NA	TRBJ1-3	CASSPRQVSSGNTIYF	TGTGCCAGCTCACCTAGACAGGTCAGCTCTGGAAACACCATATATTTT
TRBV5-1	NA	many	TRBJ1-5	CASSLDGNQPQHF	TGCGCCAGCAGCTTGGACGGGAATCAGCCCCAGCATTTT